This T cell receptor beta chain was identified during a study of beta chain features in type 1 diabetes (dated by TCRdb to the late 2010s). For the wider study: Patients and healthy donors did not differ in mean age, gender distribution, total cell number or subset yield. In the study, recently diagnosed type 1 diabetes patients and matched healthy donors were compared on the TCRB repertoires of their sorted circulating CD4+ T cell subsets. Regulatory and stem cell-like memory subsets were obtained from only 8 patients and about 8 healthy donors, while naive and central memory subsets were obtained from all 30 or so donors. A total of approximately 110,000,000 sorted cells were examined across all samples, and a strong correlation was observed between cell number per subset and RNA yield. Overall results and qualifications from the work: Because the HLA sub-analyses included only small numbers of individuals, any influence of HLA type on TCRB rearrangement was left unresolved. Naive, central memory and regulatory TCRB repertoires appeared to be more similar among patients than among healthy donors. In all four CD4+ subsets, TCRB CDR3 length was moderately but significantly shorter in type 1 diabetes patients. Because cDNA was sequenced instead of genomic DNA, activated cells with high expression could be over-represented, although the groups did not differ in activation or CD3 levels. Fewer insertions and more nucleotide deletions at VDJ recombination sites were observed in patients with type 1 diabetes, implying thymic rearrangement abnormalities. Shorter templates might have been favored by PCR, but patient and control samples were amplified and corrected together, so both groups would have been affected equally by any skew.

All of the isolated RNA was reverse transcribed with the High Capacity cDNA Reverse Transcription Kit, so expressed TCRB transcripts were sequenced. Deep immunoSEQ sequencing was applied to naive, central memory and regulatory T cell samples, giving an average of around 4 million total reads per sample. Sorted cells were lysed in RLT buffer, and RNA was extracted using DNase-treated RNeasy Micro or Mini kits according to cell number. To prevent cross-contamination, each cell subset was processed individually, whereas patient and healthy donor samples were processed jointly. The immunoSEQ multiplex PCR was used to amplify TCRB sequences from cDNA, yielding 87-bp fragments that span the CDR3 region. The amplicons were sequenced using the Illumina HiSeq platform. For the original study's pipeline: Synthetic template baselines were used to correct PCR bias computationally, reads within Hamming distance 2 were collapsed, and singletons that could not be merged were discarded. Reads were aligned to IMGT to assign V, D and J genes, CDR3 length, and insertions or deletions at six rearrangement sites. Within each subset, clonotype counts were normalized to sorted cell number, and only after that were true diversity and Gini coefficients computed with the tcR R package. Repertoire sharing was quantified using the overlap coefficient calculated on TCRB nucleotide sequences. As a proxy for the pre-selection repertoire, out-of-frame TCRB sequences from naive cells were analyzed. TCRdb stores this immuneACCESS table with in-frame sequences only. Part of the clones is absent; in the studies checked, under half of the shortfall reflects unresolved V genes, and no reason is known for the rest. From that table come the V and J calls and clone size; the DNA was used to work out D and trimming. The sample contains hundreds of thousands of clones, over 11% of them found a single time. 0.04% of the sample lies in the top ten.

Each donor gave one peripheral blood draw, averaging roughly 100 mL, which was collected into heparinised tubes. Using a panel that included CD45RO, CCR7, CD25, CD127, CD95 and CD27, naive, central memory, regulatory and stem cell-like memory CD4+ T cells were sorted on a BD FACSAria II. A purity above 95% was achieved for all sorted populations. PBMCs were separated immediately by Lymphoprep density gradient centrifugation and were stained directly, without being cultured. So that batch effects would be minimized, each experiment stained and sorted samples in pairs, pairing one healthy donor with one patient. This clone has more than one count but fewer than ten. What this receptor recognizes is not known. Qualities for individual bases were not recorded, and no much larger clone is one base off. The receptor's source is a man between 18 and 35 years old with type 1 diabetes. The specimen was naive CD4+ T cells from blood. The cell subset or site tag for this specimen amounts to: true naive CD4+ T cells.

The CDR3: CAISESLTRDQPQHF. The nucleotides read TGTGCCATCAGTGAGTCATTGACAAGGGATCAGCCCCAGCATTTT. The chain is assembled from TRBV10-3 and TRBJ1-5, with no D gene named confidently. The germline V gene encodes CDR1 ENHRY and CDR2 SYGVKD. Including the terminal cysteine and phenylalanine, the CDR3 comprises 15 residues. The sequence is cut down to CDR3 DNA, 45 bases in frame from base 1. V loses 0 bases of germline sequence and J loses 5 bases, and the interval between the two ends is 11 bases.